This T cell receptor beta chain is drawn from a study of PD-1 blockade in classical Hodgkin lymphoma. The time point was: cycle 4 day 1 (C4D1), after 6 weeks of nivolumab. Every one of the patients relapsed after autologous stem cell transplantation (brentuximab vedotin exposure was variable). Researchers used magnetic negative selection to pull out pure CD4+ T cells from thawed PBMCs. Study observations and caveats: Some patients started nivolumab under 1 year after ASCT, and they were excluded. TCR diversity in CD4+, not CD8+, cells rose significantly by C4D1. Diversity similar to that of newly diagnosed patients was seen at baseline in complete responders.

This CDR3 region has 13 residues. Per the germline V gene, CDR1 is SEHNR and CDR2 is FQNEAQ (reference sequence). V lost 8 bases and J lost 8, with 18 bases in between. Only in-frame clones appear in the TCRdb table, and some are missing; sequencing was by immunoSEQ multiplex PCR. Of some 23,000 clones detected, around 80% appear once; the ten largest clones hold over 3%. As regards this clone: What it binds is unknown.

The sequenced sample was CD4+ T cells from blood, obtained before the fourth cycle of nivolumab. This sequence was found in a human donor with classical Hodgkin lymphoma. V usage is TRBV7-9 and J usage is TRBJ1-2; possible D gene TRBD1, 6 bases. CDR3 DNA: TGTGCCAGCCGACGGGACAAAACTGGAGGCTACACCTTC. This translates into CASRRDKTGGYTF.